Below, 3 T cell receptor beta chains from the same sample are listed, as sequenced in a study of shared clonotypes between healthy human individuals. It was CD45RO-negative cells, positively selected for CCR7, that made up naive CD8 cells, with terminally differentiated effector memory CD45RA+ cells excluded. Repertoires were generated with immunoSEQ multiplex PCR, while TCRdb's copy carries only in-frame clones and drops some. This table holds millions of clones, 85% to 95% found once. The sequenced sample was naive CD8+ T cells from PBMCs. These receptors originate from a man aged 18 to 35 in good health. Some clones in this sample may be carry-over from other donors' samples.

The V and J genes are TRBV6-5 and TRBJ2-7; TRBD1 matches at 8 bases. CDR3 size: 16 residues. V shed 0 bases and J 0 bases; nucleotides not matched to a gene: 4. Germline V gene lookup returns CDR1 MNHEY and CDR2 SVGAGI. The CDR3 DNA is TGTGCCAGCAGTTACTCGAGGGACAGGATCTCCTACGAGCAGTACTTC. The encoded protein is CASSYSRDRISYEQYF.

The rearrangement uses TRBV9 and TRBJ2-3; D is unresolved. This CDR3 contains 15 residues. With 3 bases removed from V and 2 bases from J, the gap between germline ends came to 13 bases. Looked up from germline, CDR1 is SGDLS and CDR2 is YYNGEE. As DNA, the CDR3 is TGTGCCAGCAGCGATTTCGGTACTTTCACAGATACGCAGTATTTT. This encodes CASSDFGTFTDTQYF.

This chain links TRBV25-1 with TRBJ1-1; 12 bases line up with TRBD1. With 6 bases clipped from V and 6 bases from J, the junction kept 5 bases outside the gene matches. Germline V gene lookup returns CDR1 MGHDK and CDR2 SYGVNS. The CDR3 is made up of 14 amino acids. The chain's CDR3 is CASRGTGGHAEAFF. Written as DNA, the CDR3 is TGTGCCAGCAGGGGGACAGGGGGCCACGCTGAAGCTTTCTTT.